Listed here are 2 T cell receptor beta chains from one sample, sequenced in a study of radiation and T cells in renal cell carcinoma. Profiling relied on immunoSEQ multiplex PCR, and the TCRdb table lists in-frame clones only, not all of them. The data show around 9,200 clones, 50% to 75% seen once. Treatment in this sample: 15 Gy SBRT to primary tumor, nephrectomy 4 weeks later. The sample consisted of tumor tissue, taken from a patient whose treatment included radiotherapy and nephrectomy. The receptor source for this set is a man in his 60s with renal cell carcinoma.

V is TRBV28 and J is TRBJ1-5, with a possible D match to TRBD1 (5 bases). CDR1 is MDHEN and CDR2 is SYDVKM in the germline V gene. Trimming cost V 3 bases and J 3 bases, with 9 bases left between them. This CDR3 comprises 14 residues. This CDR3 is CASSFRGVNQPQHF. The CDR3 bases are TGTGCCAGCAGTTTCAGAGGGGTCAATCAGCCCCAGCATTTT.

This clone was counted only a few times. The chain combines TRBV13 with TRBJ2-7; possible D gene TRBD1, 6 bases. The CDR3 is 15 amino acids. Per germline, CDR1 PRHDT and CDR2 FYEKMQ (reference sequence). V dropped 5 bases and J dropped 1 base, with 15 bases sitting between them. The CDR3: CASSHRTESSYEQYF. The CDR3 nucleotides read TGTGCCAGCAGCCACAGGACAGAATCATCCTACGAGCAGTACTTC.